The 20 T cell receptor beta chains in this list originate from one sample, sequenced in a study of T cells in tuberculosis. Repertoires were generated with immunoSEQ multiplex PCR, while TCRdb's copy carries only in-frame clones and drops some. The sample has more than 35,000 clones, roughly 92% seen once. Sequencing used PBMCs. These receptors were taken from a donor between 10 and 35 years old with latent tuberculosis or without tuberculosis infection.

The V call is TRBV2, the J call TRBJ1-3; 12 bases are shared with TRBD1. The CDR3 totals 15 residues. Trimming took 6 bases from V and 7 from J; bases not matched to a gene: 7. Germline values: CDR1 SNHLY, CDR2 FYNNEI. CDR3 nucleotide sequence: TGTGCCAGCAGAGAGGGACAGGGGGCGATGAACACCATATATTTT. This translates into CASREGQGAMNTIYF. The full variable domain, rest sourced from reference TRBV2 and TRBJ1-3, is EPEVTQTPSHQVTQMGQEVILRCVPISNHLYFYWYRQILGQKVEFLVSFYNNEISEKSEIFDDQFSVERPDGSNFTLKIRSTKLEDSAMYFCASREGQGAMNTIYFGEGSWLTVV.

V usage is TRBV27 and J usage is TRBJ2-6, with 7 bases fitting TRBD2. Germline trimming cut 6 bases from V and 6 bases from J; bases unmatched to any gene: 8. The CDR3 covers 15 residues. Germline V CDR1 and CDR2: MNHEY, SMNVEV (reference sequence). DNA of the CDR3: TGTGCCAGCAGAGCGGGGAGGGTTTCGGCCAACGTCCTGACTTTC. Protein product: CASRAGRVSANVLTF.

By proportion, this clone is medium-sized. The chain combines TRBV5-1 with TRBJ1-2; TRBD1 matches 8 bases. The CDR3 has 15 residues. CDR1 SGHRS and CDR2 YFSETQ come from the germline V gene. Trimming at V came to 4 bases and at J to 0 bases, leaving 5 bases not matched to a gene. The CDR3 DNA reads as TGCGCCAGCAGCACGGGACAGGCTCCTAACTATGGCTACACCTTC. Translating gives CASSTGQAPNYGYTF.

V gene TRBV30 combines with J gene TRBJ1-1; 8 nucleotides agree with TRBD1. Germline V gene lookup returns CDR1 GTSNPN and CDR2 SVGIG (reference sequence). The junction had 7 bases not matched to a gene; V was cut back by 3 bases and J by 1 base. The CDR3 contains 15 residues. The DNA for the CDR3 is TGTGCCTGGAGGCTAAATCAGGGGGCGAACACTGAAGCTTTCTTT. Its protein is CAWRLNQGANTEAFF.

The V gene is TRBV4-2, the J gene TRBJ1-2; 11 bases are a match to TRBD1. CDR3 length: 16 residues. The germline V gene encodes CDR1 LGHNA and CDR2 YNFKEQ. V trimming: 3 bases; J trimming: 4 bases; junction bases outside the gene matches: 7. The CDR3 nucleotides are TGTGCCAGCAGCCAGGCTGGGACAGGGGGAGGCTATGGCTACACCTTC. Translation: CASSQAGTGGGYGYTF.

The gene calls are TRBV5-6 and TRBJ1-4; weak D call: TRBD1 (5 bases). V dropped 6 bases and J dropped 3 bases, with 12 bases sitting between them. CDR3 length: 14 amino acids. The germline CDR1 and CDR2 sequences are SGHDT and YYEEEE. The CDR3 region has the DNA TGTGCCAGCAAATATAGGGGTTCTAATGAAAAACTGTTTTTT. Its protein is CASKYRGSNEKLFF.

This chain connects TRBV4-2 to TRBJ1-2; D is possibly TRBD1 (5 bases). From germline, CDR1 is LGHNA and CDR2 YNFKEQ. There are 14 residues in the CDR3. Trimming removed 0 bases at V and 3 bases at J, with 8 bases between. The chain's CDR3 is CASSQEEGDYGYTF. The CDR3 DNA reads as TGTGCCAGCAGCCAAGAAGAAGGGGACTATGGCTACACCTTC.

This chain connects TRBV29-1 to TRBJ1-2; 7 bases map to TRBD1. CDR3 length: 10 amino acids. The V segment lost 2 bases and the J segment 14 bases; nucleotides outside the gene matches: 5. CDR1 SQVTM and CDR2 ANQGSEA come from the germline V gene. Here the CDR3 DNA reads TGCAGCGTTGAATGGGGACAGACAACCTTC. Translated: CSVEWGQTTF.

This rearrangement joins TRBV7-2 to TRBJ1-1; TRBD1 agrees at 7 bases. V lost 1 base and J lost 1; bases outside the gene matches: 3. CDR3 length: 15 residues. CDR1 is SGHTA, CDR2 FQGNSA, per germline. CDR3 protein: CASSLGTGGNTEAFF. The CDR3 region has the DNA TGTGCCAGCAGCTTAGGGACAGGAGGGAACACTGAAGCTTTCTTT. The entire variable domain, with the rest obtained from reference TRBV7-2 and TRBJ1-1, is as follows: GAGVSQSPSNKVTEKGKDVELRCDPISGHTALYWYRQSLGQGLEFLIYFQGNSAPDKSGLPSDRFSAERTGGSVSTLTIQRTQQEDSAVYLCASSLGTGGNTEAFFGQGTRLTVV.

The V gene is TRBV19, the J gene TRBJ2-3; 8 bases match TRBD1. Per germline, CDR1 LNHDA and CDR2 SQIVND (reference sequence). The CDR3 sequence is 14 residues long. J was trimmed by 7 bases and V by 7 bases; bases with no gene match: 10. CDR3 in amino acids: CASTDADRGYTQYF. As DNA, the CDR3 is TGTGCCAGTACCGACGCCGACAGGGGATATACGCAGTATTTT.

The genes are TRBV2 and TRBJ1-2, with D perhaps matching TRBD1 (5 bases). Trimming took off 0 bases at V and 7 bases at J, with 12 bases between the two ends. CDR3 length: 14 residues. Looked up from germline, CDR1 is SNHLY and CDR2 is FYNNEI. CDR3 bases: TGTGCCAGCAGTGAAGCCCGGGGGGTGGTTGGCTACACCTTC. Amino acid sequence: CASSEARGVVGYTF.

This chain connects TRBV9 to TRBJ2-1; possibly TRBD1 for D (7 bases). In germline, CDR1 is SGDLS, CDR2 YYNGEE. This CDR3 has 15 amino acids. Trimming shortened V by 4 bases and J by 5 bases, and 16 bases separated the two germline ends. The CDR3 DNA reads TGTGCCAGCAGCAACTCAGGGGGGCCAAACAATGAGCAGTTCTTC. Protein: CASSNSGGPNNEQFF. Full variable domain (remainder filled in from reference TRBV9 and TRBJ2-1): DSGVTQTPKHLITATGQRVTLRCSPRSGDLSVYWYQQSLDQGLQFLIQYYNGEERAKGNILERFSAQQFPDLHSELNLSSLELGDSALYFCASSNSGGPNNEQFFGPGTRLTVL.

This clone has a single count. The genes are TRBV5-1 and TRBJ2-1; D might be TRBD1 (5 bases). Germline V gene lookup returns CDR1 SGHRS and CDR2 YFSETQ. V was pared by 2 bases and J by 1 base, with 13 bases between. The CDR3 has 16 amino acids. CDR3 protein: CASSLLPDSSYNEQFF. The CDR3 DNA reads as TGCGCCAGCAGCTTACTTCCCGACAGTTCCTACAATGAGCAGTTCTTC.

V usage is TRBV30 and J usage is TRBJ1-2, with 9 bases matching TRBD1. Unmatched junction bases numbered 8, after V lost 3 bases and J lost 6 bases. This CDR3 is 14 amino acids long. Germline loops: CDR1 GTSNPN, CDR2 SVGIG (reference sequence). The CDR3 DNA reads as TGTGCCTGGAGCTTTTTGGGACAGGGCCATGGCTACACCTTC. Translating gives CAWSFLGQGHGYTF.

The V and J genes are TRBV19 and TRBJ2-7, with D possibly being TRBD1 (6 bases). Germline CDR1 LNHDA, CDR2 SQIVND (reference sequence). This CDR3 contains 13 residues. V was shortened by 4 bases and J by 7 bases, with 14 bases between the two germline ends. The CDR3 coding sequence is TGTGCCAGTAGTAGCAGGGGTCTGGGTGAGCAGTACTTC. Its translation is CASSSRGLGEQYF.

This chain uses TRBV11-1 with TRBJ1-2, with TRBD1 identical over 9 bases. V trimming: 3 bases; J trimming: 4 bases; junction bases outside the gene matches: 0. The CDR3 runs to 13 residues. Per germline, CDR1 SGHAT and CDR2 FQDESV (reference sequence). This CDR3 reads CASSLTGGYGYTF. DNA for the CDR3: TGTGCCAGCAGCTTGACAGGGGGCTATGGCTACACCTTC. Supplemented by reference TRBV11-1 and TRBJ1-2, the full variable domain reads EAEVAQSPRYKITEKSQAVAFWCDPISGHATLYWYRQILGQGPELLVQFQDESVVDDSQLPKDRFSAERLKGVDSTLKIQPAELGDSAMYLCASSLTGGYGYTFGSGTRLTVV.

The chain is built from TRBV5-4 and TRBJ2-7, with D possibly matching TRBD2 (5 bases). The germline V gene encodes CDR1 SGHNT and CDR2 YYREEE (reference sequence). The germline V and J ends were trimmed by 9 bases and 3 bases, with 16 bases remaining between them. The CDR3 totals 13 residues. CDR3 coding DNA: TGTGCCACCCACTCGGAGGACCACTACGAGCAGTACTTC. This translates into CATHSEDHYEQYF.

The chain is built from TRBV27 and TRBJ2-5; TRBD1 agrees at 10 bases. With V trimmed by 3 bases and J by 0 bases, 10 bases remained unmatched. CDR3 length: 18 amino acids. The V gene's germline CDR1 is MNHEY and CDR2 SMNVEV (reference sequence). The CDR3 loop is CASSFHTPGTGDQETQYF. CDR3 DNA sequence: TGTGCCAGCAGTTTCCACACCCCCGGGACAGGGGACCAAGAGACCCAGTACTTC.

The chain carries TRBV7-6 and TRBJ1-2; D remains unclear. V lost 1 base to trimming and J lost 3 bases, with 12 bases between them. Germline V gene lookup returns CDR1 SGHVS and CDR2 FNYEAQ. CDR3 length: 15 residues. The CDR3 loop reads CASSLVGGFDYGYTF. In DNA, the CDR3 is TGTGCCAGCAGCTTAGTTGGCGGATTTGACTATGGCTACACCTTC.

The rearrangement uses TRBV5-6 and TRBJ2-7, with TRBD1 matching over 8 bases. In germline, CDR1 is SGHDT, CDR2 YYEEEE. The CDR3 consists of 15 residues. V lost 4 bases and J lost 5; bases outside the gene matches: 11. This CDR3 is CASSAPGQASHEQYF. CDR3 sequence (DNA): TGTGCCAGCAGCGCGCCGGGACAGGCATCTCACGAGCAGTACTTC.